The table lists the clone carrying this T cell receptor (beta chain) with a few counts. Per the original methods: Nucleated cell number was recorded as an estimate derived from reference gene primer amplification. Only in-frame clones appear in the TCRdb table, and some are missing; sequencing was by immunoSEQ multiplex PCR. The DNA gave D and trimming, while V, J and clone size come from that table. The profile shows under 250,000 clones, about 82% of them singletons. Germline CDR1 and CDR2: SGHRS and YFSETQ. The CDR3 spans 14 residues. Deletions cut 1 base from V and 2 bases from J, with 10 bases between. This entry is derived from a study of blood T cell repertoires in COVID-19. Study information: There were acute and convalescent COVID-19 samples, and they came from the United States, Italy and Spain.

The source material was peripheral blood. This clonotype was sampled from a woman aged 65 to 85 with COVID-19, enrolled during active disease. This chain joins TRBV5-1 and TRBJ2-7; D possibly corresponds to TRBD1 (6 bases). In DNA, the CDR3 is TGCGCCAGCAGCTTGTCGGACAGAACCTACGAGCAGTACTTC. Protein sequence: CASSLSDRTYEQYF.